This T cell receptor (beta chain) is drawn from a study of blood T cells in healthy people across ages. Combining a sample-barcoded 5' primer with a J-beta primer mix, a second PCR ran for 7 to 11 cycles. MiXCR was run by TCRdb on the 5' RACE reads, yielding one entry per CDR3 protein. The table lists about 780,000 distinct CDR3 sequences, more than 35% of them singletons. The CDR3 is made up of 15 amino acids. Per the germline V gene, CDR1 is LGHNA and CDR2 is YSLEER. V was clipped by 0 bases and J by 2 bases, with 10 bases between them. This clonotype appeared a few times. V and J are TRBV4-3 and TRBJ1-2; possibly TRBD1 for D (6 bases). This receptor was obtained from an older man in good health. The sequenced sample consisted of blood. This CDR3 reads CASSQETGWNYGYTF. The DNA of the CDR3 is TGCGCCAGCAGCCAAGAAACAGGGTGGAACTATGGCTACACCTTC.